The 8 T cell receptor beta chains in this list originate from one sample, sequenced in a study of cytomegalovirus exposure and HLA in healthy donors. The PCR made use of 60 Vbeta and 13 Jbeta primers. Produced via immunoSEQ multiplex PCR; TCRdb's table is partial and in-frame only. The data contain about 190,000 clones, 65% to 75% of them singletons. Sequencing was carried out using PBMCs. The receptors stem from a young man in good health and CMV-seropositive.

The sample holds a few counts of this clone. V gene TRBV6-5 combines with J gene TRBJ1-1; D remains unclear. The CDR3 totals 13 residues. V gave up 5 bases and J gave up 1 base, with 8 bases separating them. CDR1 and CDR2 (germline): MNHEY, SVGAGI. The CDR3 here is CASSTPGNTEAFF. CDR3 in DNA: TGTGCCAGCAGTACCCCCGGGAACACTGAAGCTTTCTTT.

The rearrangement uses TRBV30 and TRBJ2-5; the D gene is possibly TRBD1 (6 bases). The CDR3 is 13 amino acids. V lost 0 bases and J 10 bases, leaving 15 bases between the germline ends. Germline CDR1 and CDR2: GTSNPN and SVGIG (reference sequence). CDR3 residues: CAWSVRTGQYQYF. The CDR3, as DNA: TGTGCCTGGAGTGTAAGAACAGGGCAATACCAGTACTTC.

The CDR3 protein is CASSILPGGGMNEQFF. CDR3 coding DNA: TGTGCCAGTAGTATCCTCCCCGGGGGAGGGATGAATGAGCAGTTCTTC. The chain recombines TRBV19 with TRBJ2-1; 7 nucleotides match TRBD2. The germline V gene encodes CDR1 LNHDA and CDR2 SQIVND (reference sequence). The CDR3 spans 16 residues. J was trimmed by 7 bases and V by 3 bases; bases with no gene match: 12.

The CDR3, as DNA: TGCGCCAGCAGCCAAGTCTCCGCGGAGGTTGAAAAACTGTTTTTT. It translates to CASSQVSAEVEKLFF. V is TRBV4-3 and J is TRBJ1-4; D call uncertain. This CDR3 comprises 15 residues. V lost 1 base and J lost 7, with 13 bases in between. CDR1 is LGHNA and CDR2 is YSLEER in the germline V gene.

The gene calls are TRBV4-3 and TRBJ2-5; 8 positions match TRBD2. The ends lost 9 bases at V and 4 bases at J; junction bases unmatched: 7. The CDR3 contains 13 residues. Per germline, CDR1 LGHNA and CDR2 YSLEER. The CDR3 is CASSAGVRETQYF. CDR3 bases: TGCGCCAGTTCAGCGGGAGTCAGAGAGACCCAGTACTTC.

The genes are TRBV5-1 and TRBJ2-3, with a weak D call TRBD1 (6 bases). Germline lookup yields CDR1 SGHRS and CDR2 YFSETQ. V lost 4 bases to trimming and J lost 0 bases, with 9 bases between them. This CDR3 comprises 14 residues. DNA for the CDR3: TGCGCCAGCAGCCCGGACAGCAGCACAGATACGCAGTATTTT. It translates to CASSPDSSTDTQYF. The whole variable domain, remainder taken from reference TRBV5-1 and TRBJ2-3, is KAGVTQTPRYLIKTRGQQVTLSCSPISGHRSVSWYQQTPGQGLQFLFEYFSETQRNKGNFPGRFSGRQFSNSRSEMNVSTLELGDSALYLCASSPDSSTDTQYFGPGTRLTVL.

The chain recombines TRBV9 with TRBJ2-5; 12 nucleotides agree with TRBD2. The V gene's germline CDR1 is SGDLS and CDR2 YYNGEE. V dropped 0 bases and J dropped 2; count of bases not matched to a gene: 5. The CDR3 consists of 17 residues. CDR3 amino acids: CASSVGASGGDQETQYF. The CDR3 DNA reads as TGTGCCAGCAGCGTAGGAGCTAGCGGGGGGGATCAAGAGACCCAGTACTTC.

This clone came up a few times. The J gene is TRBJ1-1, the V gene TRBV2, with 7 bases matching TRBD1. The CDR3 covers 13 residues. Germline CDR1 is SNHLY and CDR2 is FYNNEI. Unmatched junction bases numbered 9, after V lost 4 bases and J lost 10 bases. The CDR3 DNA reads TGTGCCAGCAGTGTAGATAAGGGGGCGCGAGCTTTCTTT. Translation gives CASSVDKGARAFF.